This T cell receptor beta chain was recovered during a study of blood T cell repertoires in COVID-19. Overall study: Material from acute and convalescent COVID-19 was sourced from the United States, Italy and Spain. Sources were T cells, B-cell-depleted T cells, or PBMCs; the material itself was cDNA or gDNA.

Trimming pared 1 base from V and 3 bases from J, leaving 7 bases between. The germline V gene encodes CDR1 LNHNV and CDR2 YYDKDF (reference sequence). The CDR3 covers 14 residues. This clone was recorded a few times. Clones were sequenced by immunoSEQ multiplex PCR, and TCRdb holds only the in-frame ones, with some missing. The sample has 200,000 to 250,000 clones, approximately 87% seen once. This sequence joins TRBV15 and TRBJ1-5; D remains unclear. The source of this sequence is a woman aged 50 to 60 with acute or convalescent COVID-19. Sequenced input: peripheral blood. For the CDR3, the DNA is TGTGCCACCAGCAGAGCAGGACTCAATCAGCCCCAGCATTTT. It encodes CATSRAGLNQPQHF.